The 28 T cell receptor beta chains below come from one sample, sequenced in a study of shared clonotypes between healthy human individuals. Sequencing was performed with immunoSEQ multiplex PCR; in TCRdb, only in-frame clones are kept and a portion is missing. This table holds around 2.1 million clones, 95% found once. The specimen was naive CD4+ T cells sorted from blood. Subset given: CD45RA+ positively selected. The receptors were gathered from a man aged 18 to 30 in good health.

The V call is TRBV27, the J call TRBJ2-1, with TRBD2 matching 10 bases. There are 16 residues in the CDR3. The ends lost 2 bases at V and 6 bases at J; junction bases unmatched: 7. Germline V gene data show CDR1 as MNHEY and CDR2 as SMNVEV (reference sequence). CDR3 sequence reads: CASSLRAASGSNEQFF. The CDR3 bases are TGTGCCAGCAGTTTAAGGGCGGCTAGCGGGAGCAATGAGCAGTTCTTC.

The chain combines TRBV7-9 with TRBJ2-3, with D possibly matching TRBD2 (6 bases). Per germline, CDR1 SEHNR and CDR2 FQNEAQ (reference sequence). The CDR3 is 16 residues long. V lost 6 bases, J lost 2 bases, and 18 bases lay in between. CDR3 nucleotides: TGTGCCAGCAGTCGTCCGGGACTCTCCTCCACAGATACGCAGTATTTT. It specifies CASSRPGLSSTDTQYF.

The rearrangement uses TRBV29-1 and TRBJ1-1; no clear D gene. The germline gives CDR1 SQVTM, CDR2 ANQGSEA. Deletions cut 4 bases from V and 10 bases from J, with 19 bases between. CDR3 length equals 13 residues. CDR3 sequence: CSVAWREGDGAFF. CDR3 bases: TGCAGCGTTGCCTGGAGGGAGGGCGACGGAGCTTTCTTT.

The V gene is TRBV6-5, the J gene TRBJ2-5; 7 nucleotides line up with TRBD1. V lost 0 bases and J lost 3; bases outside the gene matches: 7. The CDR3 is 16 residues long. Germline-derived CDR1 and CDR2 are MNHEY and SVGAGI. As DNA, the CDR3 is TGTGCCAGCAGTTACTCTCTGACAGGGACGAAAGAGACCCAGTACTTC. Translation gives CASSYSLTGTKETQYF.

The rearrangement links TRBV15 to TRBJ1-2; D perhaps matches TRBD1 (5 bases). Looked up from germline, CDR1 is LNHNV and CDR2 is YYDKDF (reference sequence). The CDR3 runs to 16 residues. V dropped 2 bases and J dropped 6 bases, with 19 bases sitting between them. CDR3 protein: CATSRLIRPSGNGYTF. The CDR3 nucleotides are TGTGCCACCAGCAGACTCATCCGGCCCTCAGGGAATGGCTACACCTTC. Full variable domain (outside the CDR3, taken from reference TRBV15 and TRBJ1-2): DAMVIQNPRYQVTQFGKPVTLSCSQTLNHNVMYWYQQKSSQAPKLLFHYYDKDFNNEADTPDNFQSRRPNTSFCFLDIRSPGLGDTAMYLCATSRLIRPSGNGYTFGSGTRLTVV.

The chain uses TRBV10-2 and TRBJ2-1, with 9 bases that match TRBD2. The CDR3 contains 15 residues. Per the germline V gene, CDR1 is WSHSY and CDR2 is SAAADI. J was trimmed by 6 bases and V by 2 bases; bases with no gene match: 5. CDR3 region: CASSEVRLAVNEQFF. CDR3 sequence (DNA): TGCGCCAGCAGTGAGGTTCGACTAGCGGTCAATGAGCAGTTCTTC.

The V and J genes are TRBV18 and TRBJ2-1, with TRBD1 as a possible D gene (5 bases). Trimming cost V 2 bases and J 8 bases, with 10 bases left between them. Germline CDR1 reads KGHSH; CDR2 reads LQKENI. This CDR3 has 13 amino acids. The CDR3, as DNA: TGTGCCAGCTCACCAAGTTCCAGGGATGAGCAGTTCTTC. This sequence encodes CASSPSSRDEQFF.

The V and J genes are TRBV9 and TRBJ2-2; 8 nucleotides agree with TRBD2. Germline CDR1 and CDR2: SGDLS and YYNGEE. The V segment lost 0 bases and the J segment 6 bases; nucleotides outside the gene matches: 4. The CDR3 is made up of 15 amino acids. The CDR3 spells CASSVAGRAPGELFF. The CDR3 coding sequence is TGTGCCAGCAGCGTAGCCGGGAGGGCCCCCGGGGAGCTGTTTTTT.

The gene calls are TRBV7-6 and TRBJ1-5; possibly TRBD1 for D (6 bases). CDR3 length: 15 amino acids. Germline loops: CDR1 SGHVS, CDR2 FNYEAQ. V was trimmed by 4 bases and J by 4 bases, leaving 14 bases between them. The CDR3 reads CASSSLPGTNQPQHF. CDR3 DNA sequence: TGTGCCAGCAGCTCGCTACCCGGGACAAATCAGCCCCAGCATTTT.

The chain joins TRBV2 to TRBJ2-2; D tentatively reads TRBD1 or TRBD2 (6 bases each). Trimming shortened V by 8 bases and J by 7 bases, and 20 bases separated the two germline ends. This CDR3 contains 15 residues. The V gene's germline CDR1 is SNHLY and CDR2 FYNNEI. For the CDR3, the DNA is TGTGCCAGCTCGTTCCCGGGGGCGCAAATCGGGGAGCTGTTTTTT. It translates to CASSFPGAQIGELFF.

This chain links TRBV2 with TRBJ2-1; a weak D match, TRBD1 (7 bases). V was shortened by 8 bases and J by 6 bases, with 11 bases between the two germline ends. The CDR3 covers 12 residues. Germline V gene sequence: CDR1 SNHLY, CDR2 FYNNEI. The CDR3 loop reads CASEQGGNEQFF. The DNA of the CDR3 is TGTGCCAGCGAGCAGGGGGGCAATGAGCAGTTCTTC.

The V call is TRBV6-1, the J call TRBJ2-7, with 7 nucleotides matching TRBD2. V gave up 2 bases and J gave up 5 bases; unmatched junction bases: 3. Germline CDR1 reads MNHNS; CDR2 reads SASEGT. The CDR3 runs 13 residues. The CDR3 sequence: CASSERRGNEQYF. The CDR3 DNA reads as TGTGCCAGCAGTGAACGGCGGGGGAACGAGCAGTACTTC.

The rearrangement uses TRBV5-4 and TRBJ2-2; maybe TRBD2 (5 bases). The CDR3 is 15 residues long. Trimming cost V 1 base and J 4 bases, with 11 bases left between them. CDR1 is SGHNT and CDR2 is YYREEE in the germline V gene (reference sequence). CDR3 coding DNA: TGTGCCAGCAGCTTGCCGGGGAAGGGCACCGGGGAGCTGTTTTTT. Protein product: CASSLPGKGTGELFF.

The chain combines TRBV10-1 with TRBJ1-4; maybe TRBD1 (6 bases). The V end was cut by 5 bases, the J end by 0 bases, with 28 bases between. Germline V gene lookup returns CDR1 WNHNN and CDR2 SYGVQD (reference sequence). This CDR3 is 21 amino acids long. CDR3 amino acids: CASSLLPQGKSSVATNEKLFF. CDR3 nucleotides: TGCGCCAGCAGTCTACTCCCACAGGGAAAAAGTTCGGTTGCAACTAATGAAAAACTGTTTTTT.

This chain links TRBV19 with TRBJ2-7, with D maybe TRBD1 (6 bases). Trimming took 5 bases from V and 0 from J, leaving 11 bases between them. Germline values: CDR1 LNHDA, CDR2 SQIVND (reference sequence). The CDR3 runs to 14 residues. The CDR3 loop is CASSGGTRSYEQYF. The CDR3 coding sequence is TGTGCCAGTAGTGGTGGGACACGCTCCTACGAGCAGTACTTC.

The gene calls are TRBV5-4 and TRBJ1-3; D remains unclear. Germline V gene lookup returns CDR1 SGHNT and CDR2 YYREEE (reference sequence). Trimming stripped 6 bases from V and 4 bases from J, with 17 bases between. The CDR3 is made up of 15 amino acids. The CDR3 nucleotides are TGTGCCAGCACCCGGGGAGGTGAAGCCGGAAACACCATATATTTT. Amino acid sequence: CASTRGGEAGNTIYF.

V is TRBV4-3 and J is TRBJ2-3; D perhaps matches TRBD1 (5 bases). Germline CDR1 LGHNA, CDR2 YSLEER. Trimming left V 0 bases short and J 4 bases short, with 17 bases between. This CDR3 spans 17 amino acids. The CDR3 DNA reads TGCGCCAGCAGCCAAGAACTGGCCAGGGCGTACGCAGATACGCAGTATTTT. Translating it yields CASSQELARAYADTQYF.

V usage is TRBV6-6 and J usage is TRBJ2-7; no firm D call. The CDR3 sequence is 15 residues long. The germline V and J ends were trimmed by 2 bases and 4 bases, with 15 bases remaining between them. Germline values: CDR1 MNHNY, CDR2 SVGAGI (reference sequence). CDR3 DNA: TGTGCCAGCAGTTACCCACAGTTTTACCAATACGAGCAGTACTTC. Protein product: CASSYPQFYQYEQYF.

V gene TRBV30 combines with J gene TRBJ2-3; D perhaps matches TRBD2 (6 bases). V was clipped by 6 bases and J by 2 bases, with 15 bases between them. The CDR3 spans 14 residues. CDR1 GTSNPN and CDR2 SVGIG come from the germline V gene (reference sequence). As DNA, the CDR3 is TGTGCCTGCCAAACTGGGGGGTTCACAGATACGCAGTATTTT. It yields the protein CACQTGGFTDTQYF.

This sequence joins TRBV20-1 and TRBJ2-7; D is ambiguous. The CDR3 is 11 residues long. Germline CDR1 and CDR2: DFQATT and SNEGSKA (reference sequence). Deletions cut 7 bases from V and 5 bases from J, with 12 bases between. The CDR3 nucleotides are TGCAGTGTCCAAGGGCTGCACGAGCAGTACTTC. Translated, it gives CSVQGLHEQYF.

The rearrangement joins TRBV30 to TRBJ2-6, with D perhaps matching TRBD1 (6 bases). V lost 0 bases and J 8 bases, leaving 8 bases between the germline ends. Germline CDR1 GTSNPN, CDR2 SVGIG (reference sequence). The CDR3 consists of 13 residues. CDR3 DNA: TGTGCCTGGAGTGTACAGGGCACCAACGTCCTGACTTTC. Protein sequence: CAWSVQGTNVLTF.

The rearrangement joins TRBV27 to TRBJ1-1, with D maybe TRBD1 (5 bases). V dropped 6 bases and J dropped 6 bases, with 17 bases sitting between them. Germline V gives CDR1 MNHEY, CDR2 SMNVEV (reference sequence). This CDR3 has 14 amino acids. The CDR3 is CASSYSTGFAEAFF. The CDR3 DNA reads TGTGCCAGCAGCTACTCAACAGGTTTCGCTGAAGCTTTCTTT.

For this clone: This specimen includes other DNA sequences encoding the same CDR3. The genes are TRBV7-2 and TRBJ1-1; D gene ambiguous. CDR3 length: 13 amino acids. Germline lookup yields CDR1 SGHTA and CDR2 FQGNSA. V lost 2 bases and J 3 bases, leaving 7 bases between the germline ends. The CDR3 bases are TGTGCCAGCAGCTTAACTCGGGACACTGAAGCTTTCTTT. It is translated as CASSLTRDTEAFF.

The chain is built from TRBV14 and TRBJ2-2; D gene unclear. Trimming left V 0 bases short and J 4 bases short, with 9 bases between. This CDR3 has 15 amino acids. Germline loops: CDR1 SGHDN, CDR2 FVKESK. CDR3 nucleotide sequence: TGTGCCAGCAGCCAAGATCCTTGGATCACCGGGGAGCTGTTTTTT. It codes for CASSQDPWITGELFF.

This chain joins TRBV6-1 and TRBJ2-1; the D call may be TRBD1 or TRBD2 (6 bases each). Between the trimmed V and J ends, which lost 3 bases and 4 bases, there was a span of 16 bases. CDR3 size: 16 residues. Germline assignment: CDR1 MNHNS and CDR2 SASEGT. CDR3 amino acids: CASSDNPGAGYNEQFF. The CDR3, as DNA: TGTGCCAGCAGTGACAACCCGGGGGCAGGATACAATGAGCAGTTCTTC.

About this clone: Other DNA sequences in the sample encode the same CDR3. The gene calls are TRBV2 and TRBJ2-7, with 11 positions matching TRBD1. The CDR3 is 14 residues long. Germline assignment: CDR1 SNHLY and CDR2 FYNNEI. V lost 6 bases, J lost 1 base, and 2 bases stayed unmatched. CDR3 amino acids: CASSRDRGSYEQYF. For the CDR3, the DNA is TGTGCCAGCAGCCGGGACAGGGGGTCCTACGAGCAGTACTTC.

The CDR3 region is CASSRGTGGSGEQYF. In DNA form, the CDR3 reads TGCGCCAGCAGCCGGGGGACAGGGGGCTCAGGCGAGCAGTACTTC. The gene calls are TRBV5-1 and TRBJ2-7; 12 nucleotides line up with TRBD1. This CDR3 has 15 residues. Germline CDR1 SGHRS, CDR2 YFSETQ. V was clipped by 4 bases and J by 6 bases; unmatched bases: 8.

This clone was observed a single time. V is TRBV19 and J is TRBJ2-1, with 10 bases aligning to TRBD2. Trimming took 3 bases from V and 7 from J; bases not matched to a gene: 9. This CDR3 is 16 amino acids long. The germline V gene has CDR1 LNHDA and CDR2 SQIVND (reference sequence). CDR3 residues: CASSMVSSGSRNEQFF. CDR3 sequence (DNA): TGTGCCAGTAGTATGGTGTCTAGCGGGAGTAGGAATGAGCAGTTCTTC.